This T cell receptor (beta chain) is from a study of OX40 agonist ivuxolimab in advanced cancers. V lost 7 bases and J lost 1, with 13 bases in between. Per the germline V gene, CDR1 is MNHEY and CDR2 is SVGAGI. The CDR3 consists of 14 residues. The method was immunoSEQ multiplex PCR; TCRdb's version includes in-frame clones alone and lacks a portion of them. The repertoire consists of more than 60,000 clones, with 65% to 90% occurring once and the leading ten covering 0.5% to 0.85%. Peripheral blood came from all dose cohorts at three timepoints. The V gene is TRBV6-5, the J gene TRBJ1-1; D gene uncertain. The source material was CD4+ or CD8+ T cells sorted from blood, sampled in a trial of the OX40 agonist ivuxolimab. The source is an adult with an advanced solid tumor such as melanoma, head and neck, liver or kidney cancer. CDR3 loop: CASTQRAENTEAFF. Here the CDR3 DNA reads TGTGCCAGCACCCAACGCGCCGAGAACACTGAAGCTTTCTTT.